What follows are 12 T cell receptor beta chains derived from one specimen sequenced in a study of cytomegalovirus exposure and HLA in healthy donors. Sequenced by immunoSEQ multiplex PCR; TCRdb stores in-frame clones only, minus some. The table has 230,000 or so clones, 80% to 90% seen once. Sequencing was done on a sample of PBMCs. Receptors were obtained from a young woman in good health and CMV-seronegative.

This chain connects TRBV6-1 to TRBJ1-2, with D perhaps matching TRBD1 (5 bases). V dropped 3 bases and J dropped 3 bases, with 14 bases sitting between them. Germline-derived CDR1 and CDR2 are MNHNS and SASEGT. The CDR3 has 15 residues. In DNA, the CDR3 is TGTGCCAGCAGTGAGGCAGGGCCGTACGACTATGGCTACACCTTC. Translation: CASSEAGPYDYGYTF.

The chain employs TRBV7-2 and TRBJ2-1; 7 bases line up with TRBD2. V shed 3 bases, J shed 4 bases, and the junction held 6 bases outside the gene matches. The CDR3 sequence is 15 residues long. Germline-derived CDR1 and CDR2 are SGHTA and FQGNSA. CDR3 DNA sequence: TGTGCCAGCAGCTTTGTCCCTAGCGGATACAATGAGCAGTTCTTC. Encoded protein: CASSFVPSGYNEQFF.

The genes are TRBV6-1 and TRBJ1-5, with 10 bases aligning to TRBD1. Looked up from germline, CDR1 is MNHNS and CDR2 is SASEGT. The CDR3 covers 15 residues. J gave up 6 bases and V 5 bases, and 7 bases lay outside the gene matches. CDR3 nucleotides: TGTGCCAGCAGTTGGGGACAGGGGTGGGGTCAGCCCCAGCATTTT. It yields the protein CASSWGQGWGQPQHF.

V gene TRBV4-1 combines with J gene TRBJ2-7; 7 positions match TRBD2. This CDR3 has 16 amino acids. CDR1 and CDR2 (germline): MGHRA, YSYEKL. V was clipped by 1 base and J by 2 bases; unmatched bases: 8. CDR3 in DNA: TGCGCCAGCAGCCAAGGCGAGAAGCGGGAAACCTACGAGCAGTACTTC. Encoded protein: CASSQGEKRETYEQYF.

The rearrangement links TRBV19 to TRBJ2-7; the match to TRBD2 covers 7 bases. The CDR3 is made up of 13 amino acids. The V gene's germline CDR1 is LNHDA and CDR2 SQIVND (reference sequence). The V segment lost 2 bases and the J segment 6 bases; nucleotides outside the gene matches: 4. CDR3: CASSIKGGVEQYF. For the CDR3, the DNA is TGTGCCAGTAGTATAAAGGGAGGGGTCGAGCAGTACTTC. Complete variable domain (other parts from reference TRBV19 and TRBJ2-7): DGGITQSPKYLFRKEGQNVTLSCEQNLNHDAMYWYRQDPGQGLRLIYYSQIVNDFQKGDIAEGYSVSREKKESFPLTVTSAQKNPTAFYLCASSIKGGVEQYFGPGTRLTVT.

This rearrangement joins TRBV6-1 to TRBJ2-7, with D tentatively TRBD1 (5 bases). CDR3 length equals 15 residues. The germline V gene encodes CDR1 MNHNS and CDR2 SASEGT. The ends were cut back, 1 base at V and 2 bases at J, with 12 bases in the middle. CDR3 in amino acids: CASSEGPQVTYEQYF. As DNA, the CDR3 is TGTGCCAGCAGTGAAGGTCCACAGGTAACCTACGAGCAGTACTTC.

This clone was observed a handful of times. The V gene is TRBV4-1, the J gene TRBJ1-1; D unclear. Trimming cost V 5 bases and J 1 base, with 17 bases left between them. The CDR3 is 16 residues long. Germline assignment: CDR1 MGHRA and CDR2 YSYEKL. The CDR3 loop reads CASSSFERRRNTEAFF. CDR3 coding DNA: TGCGCCAGCAGCTCCTTCGAAAGGCGGCGGAACACTGAAGCTTTCTTT.

Concerning this clone itself: Different DNA sequences within this sample yield the same CDR3. The V call is TRBV7-2, the J call TRBJ2-2; D might be TRBD2 (5 bases). V was clipped by 4 bases and J by 5 bases, with 5 bases between them. This CDR3 has 12 amino acids. Germline assignment: CDR1 SGHTA and CDR2 FQGNSA. The CDR3 DNA reads as TGTGCCAGCAGCTCGGGGACCGGGGAGCTGTTTTTT. This encodes CASSSGTGELFF.

V and J are TRBV5-4 and TRBJ2-7; a possible D gene is TRBD2 (5 bases). The germline V and J ends were trimmed by 2 bases and 3 bases, with 15 bases remaining between them. Germline V CDR1 and CDR2: SGHNT, YYREEE (reference sequence). This CDR3 is 15 amino acids long. The CDR3 DNA reads TGTGCCAGCAGCTTAACGGGATCGGCTAACTACGAGCAGTACTTC. Residues: CASSLTGSANYEQYF. Full variable domain (remainder filled in from reference TRBV5-4 and TRBJ2-7): ETGVTQSPTHLIKTRGQQVTLRCSSQSGHNTVSWYQQALGQGPQFIFQYYREEENGRGNFPPRFSGLQFPNYSSELNVNALELDDSALYLCASSLTGSANYEQYFGPGTRLTVT.

This chain connects TRBV10-2 to TRBJ1-1; a weak D match, TRBD1 (5 bases). The V end was cut by 7 bases, the J end by 5 bases, with 11 bases between. The germline V gene encodes CDR1 WSHSY and CDR2 SAAADI. This CDR3 is 12 amino acids long. The CDR3 protein is CASTAGGTEAFF. The CDR3 DNA reads TGCGCCAGCACCGCCGGGGGGACTGAAGCTTTCTTT.

CDR3 sequence (DNA): TGTGCCACCAGCAGAGAGGCGGAGCTTGGTGAGCAGTTCTTC. As protein: CATSREAELGEQFF. The gene calls are TRBV15 and TRBJ2-1; unclear D gene. The CDR3 spans 14 residues. V lost 0 bases and J lost 9, with 12 bases in between. Germline CDR1 is LNHNV and CDR2 is YYDKDF (reference sequence).

This sequence joins TRBV23-1 and TRBJ2-4; tentative D call: TRBD1 (6 bases). TRBV23-1 is recorded as an ORF, its role being uncertain. V gave up 0 bases and J gave up 8 bases, with 17 bases separating them. CDR3 length equals 16 residues. The CDR3 protein is CASSQSSRTGLDIQYF. CDR3 in DNA: TGCGCCAGCAGTCAATCGTCCCGTACAGGGTTGGACATTCAGTACTTC.